Included here is one T cell receptor beta chain sequence, with context. Antigen specificity is unknown. TCRdb's table, derived via immunoSEQ multiplex PCR, lists solely in-frame clones and lacks some. The data hold over 30,000 clones, with roughly 87% observed a single time. The V gene's germline CDR1 is MGHRA and CDR2 YSYEKL. The length of the CDR3 is 17 residues. V lost 0 bases and J lost 4; bases outside the gene matches: 10. These data originate in a study of T cells in localized non-small cell lung cancer. Overall study findings and caveats: Tumor showed lower T cell clonality than uninvolved adjacent lung, where it was highest.

This material consisted of peripheral blood mononuclear cells, taken before any cancer treatment. This chain links TRBV4-1 with TRBJ1-2; 8 nucleotides line up with TRBD1. The clonotype comes from a man between 40 and 70 years old with stage III lung adenocarcinoma. DNA of the CDR3: TGCGCCAGCAGCCAAGATACCAGGGGGCGACCCCTCTATGGCTACACCTTC. Amino acids: CASSQDTRGRPLYGYTF.